The clone carrying this T cell receptor beta chain has at least ten counts. TCRdb re-processed the PCR reads through MiXCR. The sample records around 31,000 clones, 15% to 20% being singletons. Thyroid surgery was preceded by no treatment in any patient. This entry belongs to a study of metastatic and nonmetastatic thyroid tumors. The overall study: Blood and tumor or nodule tissue repertoires from malignant and benign thyroid patients were compared.

V gave up 2 bases and J gave up 3 bases, with 14 bases separating them. CDR1 is MDHEN and CDR2 is SYDVKM in the germline V gene. The CDR3 is 15 amino acids. V and J are TRBV28 and TRBJ2-7; D is possibly TRBD1 (6 bases). Source material: blood. The TCR sequence derives from a female donor with papillary thyroid cancer or a benign thyroid nodule (not recorded which). Some clones in this sample may be carry-over from other donors' samples. The CDR3 sequence: CASSLRGQPNYEQYF. CDR3 coding DNA: TGTGCCAGCAGTTTAAGAGGACAGCCGAACTACGAGCAGTACTTC.